Shown below are 8 T cell receptor beta chains from a single sample sequenced in a study of blood T cells in healthy people across ages. A second PCR of roughly 7 to 11 cycles used a sample-barcoded 5' primer and a J-beta primer mix. TCRdb reanalysed the 5' RACE reads using MiXCR and keeps one entry per CDR3 protein. Among around 900,000 distinct CDR3 sequences listed, 25% to 30% were seen once. The sequencing sample was made of blood. The source is a woman aged 80 or older in good health.

This clonotype was seen ten or more times. The CDR3, as DNA: TGTGCCAGCAGCCAGGGGGGAAGGAGAGAGACCCAGTACTTC. Residues: CASSQGGRRETQYF. J is TRBJ2-5 and V is TRBV7-2; TRBD1 might be the D (7 bases). Trimming took 5 bases from V and 4 from J, leaving 14 bases between them. In germline, CDR1 is SGHTA, CDR2 FQGNSA. The CDR3 runs 14 residues.

This clonotype was detected a few times. This sequence joins TRBV5-6 and TRBJ2-7, with 9 nucleotides matching TRBD1. The germline gives CDR1 SGHDT, CDR2 YYEEEE. The CDR3 is 16 amino acids. The trim removed 4 bases at V and 3 bases at J, leaving 11 bases unmatched. The CDR3 spells CASSDNRDRVCYEQYF. As DNA, the CDR3 is TGTGCCAGCAGCGATAACCGGGACAGGGTTTGCTACGAGCAGTACTTC.

With respect to this clonotype: A much more abundant neighbour one base away suggests this may be a read error. J is TRBJ2-3 and V is TRBV7-2; maybe TRBD1 (6 bases). Germline CDR1 SGHTA, CDR2 FQGNSA. The CDR3 has 16 amino acids. CDR3 amino acids: CASSSKRTASTGTQYF. In DNA, the CDR3 is TGTGCCAGCAGCTCGAAACGGACAGCGAGCACAGGTACGCAGTATTTT. Full variable domain (remainder filled in from reference TRBV7-2 and TRBJ2-3): GAGVSQSPSNKVTEKGKDVELRCDPISGHTALYWYRQSLGQGLEFLIYFQGNSAPDKSGLPSDRFSAERTGGSVSTLTIQRTQQEDSAVYLCASSSKRTASTGTQYFGPGTRLTVL.

This clonotype was counted a few times. This may arise from a read error, as a much more abundant clone is one base away. The chain recombines TRBV4-3 with TRBJ2-5; D uncertain. The CDR3 runs 12 residues. Germline V gives CDR1 LGHNA, CDR2 YSLEER. The germline V and J ends were trimmed by 1 base and 11 bases, with 11 bases remaining between them. Here the CDR3 DNA reads TGCGCCAGCAGCCAAGGGCCCGTAGGGCAGTACTTC. This codes for CASSQGPVGQYF.

The V gene is TRBV11-2, the J gene TRBJ2-7; 10 bases match TRBD2. Germline values: CDR1 SGHAT, CDR2 FQNNGV. V gave up 4 bases and J gave up 6 bases; unmatched junction bases: 12. This CDR3 has 16 amino acids. CDR3 DNA: TGTGCCAGCAGCTCTCTGAGCGGGGGGGCCTACCGCGAGCAGTACTTC. It translates to CASSSLSGGAYREQYF.

The V and J genes are TRBV14 and TRBJ1-1, with no clear D. Trimming removed 1 base at V and 0 bases at J, with 3 bases between. This CDR3 is built from 13 residues. Germline lookup yields CDR1 SGHDN and CDR2 FVKESK. The DNA for the CDR3 is TGTGCCAGCAGCCAAGTCGTGAACACTGAAGCTTTCTTT. Protein sequence: CASSQVVNTEAFF.

The V and J genes are TRBV7-2 and TRBJ2-2; no firm D call. Germline values: CDR1 SGHTA, CDR2 FQGNSA. The CDR3 spans 14 residues. Trimming removed 0 bases from V and 3 bases from J, with 5 bases in between. In DNA, the CDR3 is TGTGCCAGCAGCTTAGCGCTAGACACCGGGGAGCTGTTTTTT. The encoded protein is CASSLALDTGELFF.

About this clonotype: This could be a read error, since a much larger clone is one nucleotide away. V usage is TRBV20-1 and J usage is TRBJ1-5; 10 bases map to TRBD1. The J call may not be correct, given that the DNA end is closer to TRBJ2-3. Per the germline V gene, CDR1 is DFQATT and CDR2 is SNEGSKA (reference sequence). This CDR3 region has 15 residues. CDR3 nucleotide sequence: TGCAGTGCTAGATTGGACAGGGGGAGCAATCAGCCCCAGTATTTT. Protein sequence: CSARLDRGSNQPQYF.